The clone carrying this TCR beta chain was counted many times. Unmatched junction bases numbered 9, after V lost 3 bases and J lost 1 base. The CDR3 totals 16 residues. The germline gives CDR1 DFQATT, CDR2 SNEGSKA (reference sequence). Until they underwent thyroid surgery, no patient had received any treatment. These data come from a study of metastatic and nonmetastatic thyroid tumors. Original methodology: The study built a papillary thyroid cancer distant-metastasis classifier from CDR3 differences across clinicopathological groups. Through MiXCR, TCRdb re-clonotyped the PCR reads. The V and J calls follow TCRdb's processing rather than the paper's. The table includes some 11,000 clones, approximately 30% detected once.

The clonotype originates from a male donor with papillary thyroid cancer or a benign thyroid nodule (not recorded which). Some clones in this sample may be carry-over from other donors' samples. The sequencing sample was made of tumor tissue. The chain employs TRBV20-1 and TRBJ2-3, with 8 bases matching TRBD2. The CDR3: CSASPIAGRGTDTQYF. In DNA form, the CDR3 reads TGCAGTGCTAGCCCCATAGCGGGAAGGGGCACAGATACGCAGTATTTT.